These 13 T cell receptor beta chains came from one sample sequenced in a study of blood T cells in healthy people across ages. With a J-beta primer mix and a sample-barcoded 5' primer, a second PCR ran 7 to 11 cycles. TCRdb re-called the 5' RACE reads through MiXCR, storing one row per CDR3 protein. There are under 700,000 distinct CDR3 sequences in the sample; 24% occur only once, and 8.7% lies in the top ten. These data were likewise used in another study, on T cells of mothers and their children.

Sequencing was done on a sample of blood. Receptor source: a boy younger than 18 in good health.

The chain carries TRBV28 and TRBJ2-4, with a weak D call TRBD1 (5 bases). The V end was cut by 1 base, the J end by 1 base, with 14 bases between. Germline CDR1 MDHEN, CDR2 SYDVKM. The length of the CDR3 is 17 residues. CDR3 amino acids: CASSLLVGAPAKNIQYF. In DNA form, the CDR3 reads TGTGCCAGCAGTTTATTGGTAGGGGCGCCGGCCAAAAACATTCAGTACTTC.

The genes are TRBV20-1 and TRBJ1-4; no clear D gene. This CDR3 is 15 amino acids long. CDR1 DFQATT and CDR2 SNEGSKA come from the germline V gene (reference sequence). The V end was cut by 0 bases, the J end by 2 bases, with 10 bases between. CDR3 sequence (DNA): TGCAGTGCTAGAGATTTGGTTTACACTAATGAAAAACTGTTTTTT. This sequence encodes CSARDLVYTNEKLFF.

For the CDR3, the DNA is TGTGCCAGCACCAGGACAGGGTCCGACGAGCAGTACTTC. It translates to CASTRTGSDEQYF. The V and J genes are TRBV6-1 and TRBJ2-7, with 8 bases matching TRBD1. CDR1 MNHNS and CDR2 SASEGT come from the germline V gene. V gave up 7 bases and J gave up 5 bases; unmatched junction bases: 7. The CDR3 totals 13 residues.

This chain links TRBV2 with TRBJ2-6; D unresolved. V shed 4 bases and J shed 0 bases, with 7 bases lying between them. Looked up from germline, CDR1 is SNHLY and CDR2 is FYNNEI. This CDR3 comprises 15 residues. CDR3 residues: CASSGEFSGANVLTF. The CDR3 DNA follows: TGTGCCAGCAGTGGTGAGTTCTCTGGGGCCAACGTCCTGACTTTC.

The CDR3 here is CASSPGSTGANVLTF. The CDR3 nucleotides are TGTGCCAGCTCACCGGGGAGCACTGGGGCCAACGTCCTGACTTTC. The chain recombines TRBV18 with TRBJ2-6, with a weak D call TRBD2 (5 bases). Germline V gives CDR1 KGHSH, CDR2 LQKENI. Trimming stripped 3 bases from V and 2 bases from J, with 8 bases between. The CDR3 has 15 amino acids.

This chain connects TRBV7-2 to TRBJ1-6; the D gene is possibly TRBD1 (6 bases). Trimming removed 5 bases from V and 7 bases from J, with 18 bases in between. The CDR3 loop spans 16 amino acids. Germline V gene data show CDR1 as SGHTA and CDR2 as FQGNSA. The CDR3 coding sequence is TGTGCCAGCAGCCCTCCGGGGGCCGGGAGGAATTCACCCCTCCACTTT. Translated: CASSPPGAGRNSPLHF.

J is TRBJ2-3 and V is TRBV4-3, with TRBD2 identical over 7 bases. The CDR3 sequence is 17 residues long. V lost 0 bases to trimming and J lost 5 bases; unmatched junction nucleotides: 11. Per germline, CDR1 LGHNA and CDR2 YSLEER. In DNA, the CDR3 is TGCGCCAGCAGCCAAGACACGGTTGGCGGGAGAGTAGATACGCAGTATTTT. It translates to CASSQDTVGGRVDTQYF.

In the case of this clonotype: An end of the junction differs from the germline gene, which may be a read error. This chain links TRBV3-1 with TRBJ2-5, with TRBD2 identical over 8 bases. The germline gives CDR1 LGHDT, CDR2 YNNKEL (reference sequence). The CDR3 runs to 14 residues. CDR3 sequence reads: CASSPGTRQNEKFF. The CDR3 bases are TGTGCCAGCAGCCCCGGGACTAGGCAAAATGAGAAGTTCTTC.

This clonotype was observed a handful of times. The chain links TRBV28 to TRBJ2-7; the match to TRBD1 covers 8 bases. From germline, CDR1 is MDHEN and CDR2 SYDVKM. The V segment lost 2 bases and the J segment 0 bases; nucleotides outside the gene matches: 6. CDR3 size: 16 residues. The DNA of the CDR3 is TGTGCCAGCAGTTTAGTGGTGACAGGGGTCTCCTACGAGCAGTACTTC. Its protein product is CASSLVVTGVSYEQYF.

The sample holds one count of this clonotype. The chain couples TRBV7-8 to TRBJ2-4; tentative D call: TRBD2 (5 bases). Germline V gives CDR1 SGHVS, CDR2 FQNEAQ. Trimming removed 5 bases from V and 8 bases from J, with 25 bases in between. CDR3 size: 17 residues. The CDR3 reads CASSLRRAGQGSYIQYF. The CDR3 DNA follows: TGTGCCAGCAGCCTCCGACGGGCGGGTCAAGGTAGTTACATTCAGTACTTC.

The J gene is TRBJ2-7, the V gene TRBV19, with D possibly TRBD2 on 5 matching bases. Trimming pared 6 bases from V and 2 bases from J, leaving 17 bases between. The CDR3 has 15 amino acids. The germline V gene has CDR1 LNHDA and CDR2 SQIVND (reference sequence). CDR3 residues: CASSPAAGGTYEQYF. As DNA, the CDR3 is TGTGCCAGTAGCCCGGCGGCGGGTGGGACCTACGAGCAGTACTTC.

This chain links TRBV20-1 with TRBJ2-1; D is unclear. CDR1 DFQATT and CDR2 SNEGSKA come from the germline V gene (reference sequence). The CDR3 sequence is 11 residues long. Here the CDR3 DNA reads TGCAATACGAACCTGGGGATTGAGCAGTTCTTC. Protein product: CNTNLGIEQFF.

There are a few counts of this clonotype. The V and J genes are TRBV15 and TRBJ1-2, with 11 bases lining up with TRBD1. The germline gives CDR1 LNHNV, CDR2 YYDKDF (reference sequence). J gave up 7 bases and V 3 bases, and 4 bases lay outside the gene matches. The CDR3 spans 14 residues. The CDR3 loop is CATSRDRGRSGYTF. The CDR3 region has the DNA TGTGCCACCAGCAGGGACAGGGGGCGAAGTGGCTACACCTTC.